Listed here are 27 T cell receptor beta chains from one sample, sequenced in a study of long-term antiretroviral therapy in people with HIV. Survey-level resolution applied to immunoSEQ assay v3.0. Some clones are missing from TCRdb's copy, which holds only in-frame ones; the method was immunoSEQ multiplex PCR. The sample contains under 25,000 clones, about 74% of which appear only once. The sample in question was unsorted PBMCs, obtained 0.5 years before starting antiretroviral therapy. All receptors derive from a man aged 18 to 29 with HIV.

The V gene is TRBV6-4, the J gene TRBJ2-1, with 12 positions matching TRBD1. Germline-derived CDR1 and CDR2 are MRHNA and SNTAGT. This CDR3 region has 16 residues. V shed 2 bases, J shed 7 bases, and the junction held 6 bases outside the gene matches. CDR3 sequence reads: CASSDTGDRGHNEQFF. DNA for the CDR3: TGTGCCAGCAGTGACACGGGGGACAGGGGGCATAATGAGCAGTTCTTC.

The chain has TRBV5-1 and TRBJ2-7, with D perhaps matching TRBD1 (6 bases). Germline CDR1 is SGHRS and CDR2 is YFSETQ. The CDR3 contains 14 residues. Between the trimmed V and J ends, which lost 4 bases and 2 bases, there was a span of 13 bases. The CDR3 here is CASSPGEGAYEQYF. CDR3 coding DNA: TGCGCCAGCAGCCCGGGTGAGGGGGCCTACGAGCAGTACTTC.

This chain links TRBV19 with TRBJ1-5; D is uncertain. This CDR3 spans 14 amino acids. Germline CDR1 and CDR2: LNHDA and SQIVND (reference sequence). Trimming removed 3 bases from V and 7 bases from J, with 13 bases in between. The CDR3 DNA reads TGTGCCAGTAGTATGATATCCAGGTCCCAGCCCCAGCATTTT. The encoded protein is CASSMISRSQPQHF. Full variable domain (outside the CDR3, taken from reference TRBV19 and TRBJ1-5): DGGITQSPKYLFRKEGQNVTLSCEQNLNHDAMYWYRQDPGQGLRLIYYSQIVNDFQKGDIAEGYSVSREKKESFPLTVTSAQKNPTAFYLCASSMISRSQPQHFGDGTRLSIL.

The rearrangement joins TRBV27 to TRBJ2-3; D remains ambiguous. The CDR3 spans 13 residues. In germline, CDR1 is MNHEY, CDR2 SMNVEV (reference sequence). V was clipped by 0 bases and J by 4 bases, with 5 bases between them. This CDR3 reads CASSLSRPDTQYF. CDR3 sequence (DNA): TGTGCCAGCAGTTTATCGAGACCAGATACGCAGTATTTT.

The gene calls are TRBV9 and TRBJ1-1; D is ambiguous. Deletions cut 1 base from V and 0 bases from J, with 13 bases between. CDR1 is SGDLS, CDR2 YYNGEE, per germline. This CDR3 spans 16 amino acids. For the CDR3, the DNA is TGTGCCAGCAGCGTAAATCCATCCAGGTTGAACACTGAAGCTTTCTTT. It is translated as CASSVNPSRLNTEAFF. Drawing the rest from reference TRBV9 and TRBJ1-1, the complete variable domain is DSGVTQTPKHLITATGQRVTLRCSPRSGDLSVYWYQQSLDQGLQFLIQYYNGEERAKGNILERFSAQQFPDLHSELNLSSLELGDSALYFCASSVNPSRLNTEAFFGQGTRLTVV.

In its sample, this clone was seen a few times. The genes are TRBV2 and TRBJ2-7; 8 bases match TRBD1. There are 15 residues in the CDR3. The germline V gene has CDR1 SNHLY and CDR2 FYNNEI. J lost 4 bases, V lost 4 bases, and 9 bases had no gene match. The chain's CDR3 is CASSGGQGAGYEQYF. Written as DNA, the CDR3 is TGTGCCAGCAGTGGAGGGCAGGGGGCAGGGTACGAGCAGTACTTC.

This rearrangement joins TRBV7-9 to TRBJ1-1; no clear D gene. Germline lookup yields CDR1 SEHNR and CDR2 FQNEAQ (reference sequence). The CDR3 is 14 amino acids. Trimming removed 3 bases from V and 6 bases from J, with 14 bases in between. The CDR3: CASSLPRTGAEAFF. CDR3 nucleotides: TGTGCCAGCAGCTTGCCCCGGACCGGTGCTGAAGCTTTCTTT.

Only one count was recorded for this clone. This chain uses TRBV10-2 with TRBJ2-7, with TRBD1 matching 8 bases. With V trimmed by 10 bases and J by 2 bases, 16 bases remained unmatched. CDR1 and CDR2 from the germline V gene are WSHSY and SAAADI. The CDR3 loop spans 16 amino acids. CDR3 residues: CATAGQGAFDPYEQYF. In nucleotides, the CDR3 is TGCGCCACCGCGGGGCAGGGGGCCTTCGACCCCTACGAGCAGTACTTC.

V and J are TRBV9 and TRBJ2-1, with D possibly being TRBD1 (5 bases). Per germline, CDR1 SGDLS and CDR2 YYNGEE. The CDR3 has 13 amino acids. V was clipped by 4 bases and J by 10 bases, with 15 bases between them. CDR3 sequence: CASSLDTPGEQFF. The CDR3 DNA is TGTGCCAGCAGCCTGGACACCCCCGGAGAGCAGTTCTTC.

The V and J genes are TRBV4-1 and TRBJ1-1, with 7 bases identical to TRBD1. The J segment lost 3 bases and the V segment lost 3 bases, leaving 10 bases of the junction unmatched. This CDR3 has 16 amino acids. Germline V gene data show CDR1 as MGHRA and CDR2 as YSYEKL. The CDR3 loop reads CASSHTLGDSDTEAFF. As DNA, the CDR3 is TGCGCCAGCAGCCACACCCTGGGGGACAGTGACACTGAAGCTTTCTTT.

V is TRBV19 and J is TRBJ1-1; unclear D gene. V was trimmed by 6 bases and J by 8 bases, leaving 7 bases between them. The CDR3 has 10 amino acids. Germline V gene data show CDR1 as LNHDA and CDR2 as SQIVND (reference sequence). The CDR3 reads CASRAGEAFF. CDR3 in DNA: TGTGCCAGTAGGGCGGGGGAAGCTTTCTTT. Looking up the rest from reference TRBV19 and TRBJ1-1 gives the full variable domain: DGGITQSPKYLFRKEGQNVTLSCEQNLNHDAMYWYRQDPGQGLRLIYYSQIVNDFQKGDIAEGYSVSREKKESFPLTVTSAQKNPTAFYLCASRAGEAFFGQGTRLTVV.

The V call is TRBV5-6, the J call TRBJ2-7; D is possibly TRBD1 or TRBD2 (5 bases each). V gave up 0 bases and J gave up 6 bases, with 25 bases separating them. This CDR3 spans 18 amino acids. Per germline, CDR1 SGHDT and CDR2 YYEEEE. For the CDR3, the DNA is TGTGCCAGCAGCTTGGTCCCGCTGGGACCGCCGAGGGCCCGCGAGCAGTACTTC. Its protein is CASSLVPLGPPRAREQYF.

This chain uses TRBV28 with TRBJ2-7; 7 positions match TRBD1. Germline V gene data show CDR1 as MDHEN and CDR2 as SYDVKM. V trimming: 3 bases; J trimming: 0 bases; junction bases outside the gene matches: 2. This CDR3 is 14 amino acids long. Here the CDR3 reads CASSFTGDSYEQYF. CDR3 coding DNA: TGTGCCAGCAGTTTTACAGGGGACTCCTACGAGCAGTACTTC. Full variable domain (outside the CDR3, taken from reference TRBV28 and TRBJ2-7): DVKVTQSSRYLVKRTGEKVFLECVQDMDHENMFWYRQDPGLGLRLIYFSYDVKMKEKGDIPEGYSVSREKKERFSLILESASTNQTSMYLCASSFTGDSYEQYFGPGTRLTVT.

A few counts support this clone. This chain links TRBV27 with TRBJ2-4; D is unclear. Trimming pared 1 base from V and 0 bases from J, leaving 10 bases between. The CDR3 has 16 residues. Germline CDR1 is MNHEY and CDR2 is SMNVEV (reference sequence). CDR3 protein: CASSLYPRLAKNIQYF. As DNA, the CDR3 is TGTGCCAGCAGTTTATATCCTAGGTTAGCCAAAAACATTCAGTACTTC.

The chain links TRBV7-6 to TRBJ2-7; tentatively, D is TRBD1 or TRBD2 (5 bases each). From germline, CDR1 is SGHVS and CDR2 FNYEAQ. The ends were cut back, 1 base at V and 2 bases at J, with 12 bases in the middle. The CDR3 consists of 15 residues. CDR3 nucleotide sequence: TGTGCCAGCAGCTTAGAAGGGGACCCCACCTACGAGCAGTACTTC. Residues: CASSLEGDPTYEQYF.

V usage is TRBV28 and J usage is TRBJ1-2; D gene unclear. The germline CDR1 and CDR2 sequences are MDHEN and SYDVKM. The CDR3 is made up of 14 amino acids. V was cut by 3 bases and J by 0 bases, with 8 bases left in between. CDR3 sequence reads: CASSFLSPNYGYTF. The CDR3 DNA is TGTGCCAGCAGTTTCCTTTCTCCTAACTATGGCTACACCTTC.

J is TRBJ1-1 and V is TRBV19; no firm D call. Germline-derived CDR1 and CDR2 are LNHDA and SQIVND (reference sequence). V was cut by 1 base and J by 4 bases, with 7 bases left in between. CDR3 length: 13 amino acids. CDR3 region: CASSIARATEAFF. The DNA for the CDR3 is TGTGCCAGTAGTATAGCTAGGGCCACTGAAGCTTTCTTT.

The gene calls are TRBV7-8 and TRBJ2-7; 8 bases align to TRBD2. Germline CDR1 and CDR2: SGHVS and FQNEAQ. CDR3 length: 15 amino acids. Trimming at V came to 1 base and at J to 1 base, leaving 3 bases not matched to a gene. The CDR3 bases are TGTGCCAGCAGCTTAGAGCGGGAGTTATCCTACGAGCAGTACTTC. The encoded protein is CASSLERELSYEQYF.

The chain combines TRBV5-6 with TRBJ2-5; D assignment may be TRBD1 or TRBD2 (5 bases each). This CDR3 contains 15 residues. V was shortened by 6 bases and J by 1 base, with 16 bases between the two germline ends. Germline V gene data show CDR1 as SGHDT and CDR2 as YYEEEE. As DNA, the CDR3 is TGTGCCAGCACCTATACCCCAGGGACCCAAGAGACCCAGTACTTC. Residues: CASTYTPGTQETQYF.

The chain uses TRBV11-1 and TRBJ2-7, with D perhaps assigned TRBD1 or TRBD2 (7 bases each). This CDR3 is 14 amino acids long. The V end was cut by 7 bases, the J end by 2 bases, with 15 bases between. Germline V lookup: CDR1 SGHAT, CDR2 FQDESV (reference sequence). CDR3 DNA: TGTGCCAGCACCCAGGGGGGGGGAGCCTACGAGCAGTACTTC. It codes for CASTQGGGAYEQYF.

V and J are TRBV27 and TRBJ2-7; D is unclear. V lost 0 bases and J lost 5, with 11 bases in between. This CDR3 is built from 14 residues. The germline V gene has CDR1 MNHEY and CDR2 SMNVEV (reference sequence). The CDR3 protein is CASSLSGTAHEQYF. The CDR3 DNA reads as TGTGCCAGCAGTTTATCTGGAACAGCTCACGAGCAGTACTTC.

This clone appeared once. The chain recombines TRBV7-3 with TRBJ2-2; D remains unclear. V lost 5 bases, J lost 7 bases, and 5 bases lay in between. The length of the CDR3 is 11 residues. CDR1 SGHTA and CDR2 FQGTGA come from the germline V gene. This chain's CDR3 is CASSEYGELFF. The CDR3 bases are TGTGCCAGCAGCGAATACGGGGAGCTGTTTTTT.

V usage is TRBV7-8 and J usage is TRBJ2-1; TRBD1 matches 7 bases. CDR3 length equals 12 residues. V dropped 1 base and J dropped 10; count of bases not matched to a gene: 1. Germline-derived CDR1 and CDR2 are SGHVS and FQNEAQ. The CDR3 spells CASSLGDREQFF. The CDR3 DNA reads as TGTGCCAGCAGCTTAGGGGACAGAGAGCAGTTCTTC.

The CDR3 loop reads CASSLDRGSETQYF. CDR3 DNA sequence: TGTGCCAGCAGCCTTGACAGGGGGAGTGAGACCCAGTACTTC. The chain combines TRBV5-4 with TRBJ2-5; 9 bases map to TRBD1. The CDR3 runs to 14 residues. Per the germline V gene, CDR1 is SGHNT and CDR2 is YYREEE (reference sequence). The ends lost 4 bases at V and 5 bases at J; junction bases unmatched: 6.

The CDR3 reads CASQEQGAREQYF. The CDR3 DNA is TGTGCCAGCCAAGAACAGGGGGCTCGCGAGCAGTACTTC. This chain joins TRBV28 and TRBJ2-7; TRBD1 matches 9 bases. Germline V CDR1 and CDR2: MDHEN, SYDVKM. V shed 8 bases, J shed 6 bases, and the junction held 8 bases outside the gene matches. The CDR3 has 13 amino acids.

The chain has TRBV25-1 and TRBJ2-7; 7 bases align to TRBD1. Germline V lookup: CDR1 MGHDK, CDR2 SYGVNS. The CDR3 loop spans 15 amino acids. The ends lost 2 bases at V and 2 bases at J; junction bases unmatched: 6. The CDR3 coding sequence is TGTGCCAGCAGTGAAGGGAACAGGGGTGCCTACGAGCAGTACTTC. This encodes CASSEGNRGAYEQYF.

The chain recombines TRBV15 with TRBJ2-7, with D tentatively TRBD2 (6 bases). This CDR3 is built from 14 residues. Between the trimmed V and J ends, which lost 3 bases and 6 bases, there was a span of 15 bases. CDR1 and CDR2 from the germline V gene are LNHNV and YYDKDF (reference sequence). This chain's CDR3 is CATSRGTGKSEQYF. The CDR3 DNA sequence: TGTGCCACCAGCAGGGGGACTGGAAAGTCCGAGCAGTACTTC.